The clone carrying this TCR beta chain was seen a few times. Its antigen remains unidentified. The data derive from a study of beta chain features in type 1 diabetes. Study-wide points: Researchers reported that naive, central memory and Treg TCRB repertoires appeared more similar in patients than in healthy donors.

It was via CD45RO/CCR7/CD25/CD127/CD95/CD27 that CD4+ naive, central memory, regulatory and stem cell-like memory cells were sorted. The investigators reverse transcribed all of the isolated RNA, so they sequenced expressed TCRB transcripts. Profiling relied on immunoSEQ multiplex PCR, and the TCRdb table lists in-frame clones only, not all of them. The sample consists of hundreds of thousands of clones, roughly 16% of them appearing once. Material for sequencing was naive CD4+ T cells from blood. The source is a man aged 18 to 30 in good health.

CDR3 sequence: CASSLGAVTAKNIQYF. The CDR3 DNA reads as TGTGCCAGCAGTTTAGGGGCAGTTACCGCCAAAAACATTCAGTACTTC. The V and J genes are TRBV28 and TRBJ2-4; D is perhaps TRBD1 (5 bases). Germline CDR1 and CDR2: MDHEN and SYDVKM. Trimming cost V 2 bases and J 1 base, with 12 bases left between them. CDR3 size: 16 residues.